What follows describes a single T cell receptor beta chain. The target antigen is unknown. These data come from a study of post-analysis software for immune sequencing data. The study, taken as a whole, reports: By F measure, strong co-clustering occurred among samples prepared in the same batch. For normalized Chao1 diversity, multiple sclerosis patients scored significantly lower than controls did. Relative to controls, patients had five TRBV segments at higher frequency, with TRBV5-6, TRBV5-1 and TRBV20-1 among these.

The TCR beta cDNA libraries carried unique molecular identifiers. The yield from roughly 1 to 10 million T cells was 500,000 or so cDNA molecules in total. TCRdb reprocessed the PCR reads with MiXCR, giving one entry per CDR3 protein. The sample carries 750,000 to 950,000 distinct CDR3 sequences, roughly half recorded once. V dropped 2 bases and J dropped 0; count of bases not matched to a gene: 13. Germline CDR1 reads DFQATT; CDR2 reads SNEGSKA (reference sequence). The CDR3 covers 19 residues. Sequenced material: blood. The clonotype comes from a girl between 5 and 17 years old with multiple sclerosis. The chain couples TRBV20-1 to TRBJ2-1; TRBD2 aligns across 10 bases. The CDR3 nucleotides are TGCAGTGCTAGACCACGAGGGCTAGCGGGAGAGCACTCCTACAATGAGCAGTTCTTC. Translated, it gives CSARPRGLAGEHSYNEQFF.